A selection of T cell receptor beta chains follows, all from one sample in a study of early T cells in non-severe SARS-CoV-2 infection. MiXCR, run by TCRdb on the 5' RACE reads, gives a single entry per CDR3 protein. The sample carries 30,000 to 40,000 distinct CDR3 sequences, roughly 6% recorded once. The source material was whole blood. The source of these receptors is an adult who was a healthcare worker with PCR-confirmed SARS-CoV-2 infection or an uninfected control (not recorded which). The CDR3 runs from the conserved cysteine through the conserved F or W. The D gene is left open where the match is weak. Rows give clone size only sometimes, using once, few, many, or a class for an expanded clone.

d_call clone_size j_call v_call cdr3_aa cdr3_nt
- few TRBJ1-2 TRBV27 CASSLSGGRGYTF TGTGCCAGCAGTTTATCCGGGGGCCGTGGCTACACCTTC
- many TRBJ1-5 TRBV6-2/TRBV6-3 CASSSQQGNQPQHF TGTGCCAGCAGTTCACAACAGGGCAATCAGCCCCAGCATTTT
- many TRBJ1-5 TRBV20-1 CSARDPGYNQPQHF TGCAGTGCTAGAGATCCGGGATACAATCAGCCCCAGCATTTT
- many TRBJ1-6 TRBV12-3/TRBV12-4 CASSFWVLGGYNSPLHF TGTGCCAGCAGTTTCTGGGTATTAGGGGGGTATAATTCACCCCTCCACTTT
TRBD1 many TRBJ1-5 TRBV19 CASRDGQGRRQPQHF TGTGCCAGTAGAGACGGACAGGGTCGCCGTCAGCCCCAGCATTTT
- - TRBJ2-3 TRBV9 CASSVEGGFSTDTQYF TGTGCCAGCAGCGTAGAGGGGGGCTTTAGCACAGATACGCAGTATTTT
- many TRBJ1-2 TRBV28 CASGGARYGYTF TGTGCCAGCGGGGGAGCTCGCTATGGCTACACCTTC
- few TRBJ1-3 TRBV15 CATSWGTGNTIYF TGTGCCACCAGCTGGGGAACTGGAAACACCATATATTTT
- many TRBJ2-7 TRBV20-1 CSAPGTLPLETYEQYF TGCAGTGCCCCCGGGACGCTACCCCTGGAAACCTACGAGCAGTACTTC
- many TRBJ2-7 TRBV12-3/TRBV12-4 CASSFTVQGEQYF TGTGCCAGCAGTTTCACGGTGCAAGGAGAGCAGTACTTC
- many TRBJ1-1 TRBV13 CASSLGAGSTEAFF TGTGCCAGCAGCCTGGGAGCGGGATCCACTGAAGCTTTCTTT
- few TRBJ2-3 TRBV4-2 CASSQDPLAQGADTQYF TGTGCCAGCAGCCAAGATCCACTAGCCCAAGGCGCAGATACGCAGTATTTT
- few TRBJ1-6 TRBV6-5 CASSYRDSPLHF TGTGCCAGCAGTTACAGGGATTCACCCCTCCACTTT
TRBD1 many TRBJ1-5 TRBV19 CASKGQGRQPQHF TGTGCCAGTAAAGGACAGGGTAGGCAGCCCCAGCATTTT
- many TRBJ1-5 TRBV7-2 CASSLAPAYSNQPQHF TGTGCCAGCAGCTTAGCGCCCGCGTATAGCAATCAGCCCCAGCATTTT
- few TRBJ2-1 TRBV19 CASSMGYNEQFF TGTGCCAGTAGTATGGGTTACAATGAGCAGTTCTTC
- few TRBJ2-7 TRBV7-2 CASSSHISGPVWEQYF TGTGCCAGCAGCTCCCATATCTCGGGACCCGTTTGGGAGCAGTACTTC
- many TRBJ2-7 TRBV6-1 CASSEAVSGSYEQYF TGTGCCAGCAGTGAAGCTGTAAGCGGGTCCTACGAGCAGTACTTC
TRBD1 many TRBJ1-1 TRBV20-1 CSASTGTGALVNTEAFF TGCAGTGCCTCTACGGGGACAGGTGCTTTGGTGAACACTGAAGCTTTCTTT
TRBD1 - TRBJ1-6 TRBV18 CASSRGGGDNSPLHF TGTGCCAGCTCACGAGGGGGCGGCGATAATTCACCCCTCCACTTT
TRBD1 - TRBJ1-4 TRBV11-2 CASSWRTGEEKLFF TGTGCCAGCAGCTGGAGGACAGGGGAGGAAAAACTGTTTTTT
- many TRBJ1-6 TRBV6-5 CASSYSIRGQGPLHF TGTGCCAGCAGTTACTCGATCAGGGGCCAGGGACCCCTCCACTTT
- - TRBJ1-1 TRBV30 CAWSGGVEAFF TGTGCCTGGAGTGGGGGTGTTGAAGCTTTCTTT
TRBD2 many TRBJ2-3 TRBV2 CASLAGNTDTQYF TGTGCCAGCCTAGCGGGGAACACAGATACGCAGTATTTT
- many TRBJ1-6 TRBV10-3 CAISQDSTYNSPLHF TGTGCCATCAGTCAAGACAGCACCTATAATTCACCCCTCCACTTT
TRBD1 few TRBJ1-3 TRBV12-3/TRBV12-4 CASRMTGASGNTIYF TGTGCCAGCAGGATGACAGGGGCCTCTGGAAACACCATATATTTT
- few TRBJ2-3 TRBV7-2 CASSFRSRTASTDTQYF TGTGCCAGCAGCTTTAGGAGCCGGACAGCTTCCACAGATACGCAGTATTTT
- many TRBJ1-6 TRBV2 CASSTDSSYNSPLHF TGTGCCAGCAGTACCGACAGCTCCTATAATTCACCCCTCCACTTT
- many TRBJ2-1 TRBV12-3/TRBV12-4 CASSFQQGIYNEQFF TGTGCCAGCAGTTTTCAGCAGGGAATTTACAATGAGCAGTTCTTC